The 8 T cell receptor beta chains in this list originate from one sample, sequenced in a study of blood T cell repertoires in COVID-19. This table comes from immunoSEQ multiplex PCR, and its TCRdb copy is limited to in-frame clones, with some not included. The sample shows approximately 150,000 clones, around four fifths of them seen only once. Sequenced sample: peripheral blood. These receptors were collected from a woman over 75 with COVID-19, enrolled during active disease.

This clone was observed once. The genes are TRBV3-1 (or the pseudogene TRBV3-2) and TRBJ2-3, with a weak D call TRBD1 (5 bases). This CDR3 is built from 12 residues. V gave up 4 bases and J gave up 8 bases, with 10 bases separating them. Germline CDR1 and CDR2: LGHDT and YNNKEL (reference sequence). The CDR3 DNA follows: TGTGCCAGCAGCCCAGGGCGGAGTACGCAGTATTTT. Its protein product is CASSPGRSTQYF.

CDR3 DNA: TGTGCCAGCAGCGCTGGGTCGGGAGTGGAAGATACGCAGTATTTT. This gives the protein CASSAGSGVEDTQYF. V is TRBV9 and J is TRBJ2-3; TRBD2 is a possible D gene (6 bases). The CDR3 is 15 residues long. Germline values: CDR1 SGDLS, CDR2 YYNGEE. Trimming removed 3 bases at V and 5 bases at J, with 16 bases between.

The chain uses TRBV25-1 and TRBJ2-5; 7 nucleotides agree with TRBD2. Looked up from germline, CDR1 is MGHDK and CDR2 is SYGVNS. The ends lost 1 base at V and 4 bases at J; junction bases unmatched: 3. The CDR3 loop spans 14 amino acids. Here the CDR3 DNA reads TGTGCCAGCAGTGAATTGGGGGGGACAGAGACCCAGTACTTC. Its translation is CASSELGGTETQYF.

This chain connects TRBV5-1 to TRBJ2-1; TRBD1 might be the D (6 bases). The germline gives CDR1 SGHRS, CDR2 YFSETQ. The CDR3 spans 16 residues. The V end was cut by 4 bases, the J end by 0 bases, with 14 bases between. The CDR3 nucleotides read TGCGCCAGCAGCCCCCAAGGACAGAGCTCCTACAATGAGCAGTTCTTC. Translated, it gives CASSPQGQSSYNEQFF.

This chain joins TRBV5-1 and TRBJ1-3; a possible D gene is TRBD1 (5 bases). Between the trimmed V and J ends, which lost 4 bases and 8 bases, there was a span of 16 bases. The CDR3 loop spans 14 amino acids. Germline-derived CDR1 and CDR2 are SGHRS and YFSETQ. The DNA for the CDR3 is TGCGCCAGCAGCCGCGGGACGGCCAGGGACACCATATATTTT. It codes for CASSRGTARDTIYF.

This clone has a handful of counts. This rearrangement joins TRBV14 to TRBJ2-7, with TRBD1 identical over 8 bases. The CDR3 runs 14 residues. J gave up 4 bases and V 4 bases, and 6 bases lay outside the gene matches. Looked up from germline, CDR1 is SGHDN and CDR2 is FVKESK. The CDR3 spells CASSRGRGPYEQYF. DNA of the CDR3: TGTGCCAGCAGCCGTGGCAGGGGGCCTTACGAGCAGTACTTC.

V usage is TRBV3-1 (or the pseudogene TRBV3-2) and J usage is TRBJ2-2, with D unclear. Between the trimmed V and J ends, which lost 4 bases and 0 bases, there was a span of 12 bases. CDR3 length: 16 residues. Germline CDR1 is LGHDT and CDR2 is YNNKEL (reference sequence). The DNA for the CDR3 is TGTGCCAGCAGCCTTCTAGGCGGTGCGAACACCGGGGAGCTGTTTTTT. Protein product: CASSLLGGANTGELFF.

The rearrangement joins TRBV4-1 to TRBJ1-4; 7 bases are shared with TRBD1. From germline, CDR1 is MGHRA and CDR2 YSYEKL. The CDR3 runs to 14 residues. J was trimmed by 8 bases and V by 4 bases; bases with no gene match: 7. The CDR3 DNA is TGCGCCAGCAGCCGGAGGGGGCCCGGCGAAAAACTGTTTTTT. Translating it yields CASSRRGPGEKLFF.